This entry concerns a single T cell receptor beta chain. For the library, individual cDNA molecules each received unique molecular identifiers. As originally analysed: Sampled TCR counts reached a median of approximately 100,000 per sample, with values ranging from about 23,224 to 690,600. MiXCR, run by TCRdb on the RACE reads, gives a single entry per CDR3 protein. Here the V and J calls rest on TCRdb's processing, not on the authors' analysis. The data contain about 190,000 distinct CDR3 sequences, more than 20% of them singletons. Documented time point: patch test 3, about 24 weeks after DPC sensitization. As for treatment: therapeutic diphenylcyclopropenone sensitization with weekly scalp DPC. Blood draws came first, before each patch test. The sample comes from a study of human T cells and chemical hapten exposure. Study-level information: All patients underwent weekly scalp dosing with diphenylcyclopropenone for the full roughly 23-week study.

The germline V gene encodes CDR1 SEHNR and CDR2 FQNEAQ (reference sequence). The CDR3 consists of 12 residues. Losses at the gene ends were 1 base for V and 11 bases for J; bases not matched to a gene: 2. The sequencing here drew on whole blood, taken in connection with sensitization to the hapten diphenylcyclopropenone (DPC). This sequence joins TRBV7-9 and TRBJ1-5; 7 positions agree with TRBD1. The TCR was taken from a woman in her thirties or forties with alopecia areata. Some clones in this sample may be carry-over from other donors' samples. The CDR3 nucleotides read TGTGCCAGCAGCTTAGGTGGACAGGCCCAGCATTTT. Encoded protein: CASSLGGQAQHF.